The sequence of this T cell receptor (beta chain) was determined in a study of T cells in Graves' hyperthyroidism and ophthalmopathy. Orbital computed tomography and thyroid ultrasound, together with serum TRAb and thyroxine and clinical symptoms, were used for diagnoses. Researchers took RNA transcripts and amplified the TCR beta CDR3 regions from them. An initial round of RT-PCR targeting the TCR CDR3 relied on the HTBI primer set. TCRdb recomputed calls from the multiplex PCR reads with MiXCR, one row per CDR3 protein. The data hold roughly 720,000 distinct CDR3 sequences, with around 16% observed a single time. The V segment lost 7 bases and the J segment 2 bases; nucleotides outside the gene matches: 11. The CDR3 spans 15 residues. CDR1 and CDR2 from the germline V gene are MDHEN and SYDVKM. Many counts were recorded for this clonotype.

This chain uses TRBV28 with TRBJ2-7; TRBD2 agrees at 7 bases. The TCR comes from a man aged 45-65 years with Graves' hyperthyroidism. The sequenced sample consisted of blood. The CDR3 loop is CASTSGAGVTYEQYF. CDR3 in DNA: TGTGCCAGCACCTCTGGGGCGGGAGTGACCTACGAGCAGTACTTC.